The 10 T cell receptor beta chains below come from one sample, sequenced in a study of cytomegalovirus exposure and HLA in healthy donors. Primers: 60 Vbeta forward and 13 Jbeta reverse. The data were produced by immunoSEQ multiplex PCR, yet TCRdb's version contains in-frame clones alone and is incomplete. The data contain 120,000 to 150,000 clones, roughly 80% of them seen just once; the ten biggest clones take up approximately 13%. The sample comprised PBMCs. These receptor sequences come from a man aged 40-49 years in good health and CMV-seropositive.

In this sample, this clone turned up a few times. The CDR3 protein is CASSEFVQGQYF. The DNA of the CDR3 is TGTGCCAGCAGTGAATTTGTCCAGGGGCAGTACTTC. This chain links TRBV2 with TRBJ2-7; weak D call: TRBD1 (5 bases). V shed 2 bases and J shed 9 bases, with 11 bases lying between them. Germline CDR1 is SNHLY and CDR2 is FYNNEI. The CDR3 spans 12 residues.

The V gene is TRBV9, the J gene TRBJ2-5, with 7 bases fitting TRBD1. V dropped 3 bases and J dropped 4; count of bases not matched to a gene: 15. The CDR3 is 17 residues long. CDR1 SGDLS and CDR2 YYNGEE come from the germline V gene. The CDR3: CASSGGTAGGVAETQYF. CDR3 nucleotides: TGTGCCAGCAGCGGGGGGACGGCAGGGGGAGTAGCAGAGACCCAGTACTTC.

The chain has TRBV10-1 and TRBJ2-5, with 8 bases that match TRBD2. Germline V lookup: CDR1 WNHNN, CDR2 SYGVQD (reference sequence). The CDR3 contains 15 residues. V shed 0 bases, J shed 5 bases, and the junction held 5 bases outside the gene matches. CDR3 DNA sequence: TGCGCCAGCAGTGAGTCGCGGGGGGAATCGGAGACCCAGTACTTC. Translating it yields CASSESRGESETQYF.

This clone has just a few counts. The chain combines TRBV7-3 with TRBJ1-1; 7 bases are a match to TRBD1. The ends lost 5 bases at V and 1 base at J; junction bases unmatched: 4. In germline, CDR1 is SGHTA, CDR2 FQGTGA. The CDR3 covers 14 residues. The CDR3 here is CASSPGTANTEAFF. CDR3 nucleotides: TGTGCCAGCAGCCCAGGGACAGCGAACACTGAAGCTTTCTTT. The variable domain in full, with the rest retrieved from reference TRBV7-3 and TRBJ1-1, is GAGVSQTPSNKVTEKGKYVELRCDPISGHTALYWYRQSLGQGPEFLIYFQGTGAADDSGLPNDRFFAVRPEGSVSTLKIQRTERGDSAVYLCASSPGTANTEAFFGQGTRLTVV.

The V and J genes are TRBV12-5 and TRBJ1-5; D is possibly TRBD1 (5 bases). From germline, CDR1 is LGHNT and CDR2 FRNRAP. This CDR3 has 17 amino acids. Trimming removed 0 bases at V and 0 bases at J, with 12 bases between. The CDR3 protein is CASGLVGHPPSNQPQHF. As DNA, the CDR3 is TGTGCTAGTGGTTTGGTCGGACACCCTCCTAGCAATCAGCCCCAGCATTTT.

The chain recombines TRBV7-6 with TRBJ2-7, with D tentatively TRBD2 (6 bases). V gave up 3 bases and J gave up 3 bases, with 9 bases separating them. Germline V gene data show CDR1 as SGHVS and CDR2 as FNYEAQ. CDR3 length: 13 amino acids. CDR3 in DNA: TGTGCCAGCAGCTTTTCCGGGAGCTACGAGCAGTACTTC. Its translation: CASSFSGSYEQYF.

The chain has TRBV7-8 and TRBJ2-7; TRBD2 agrees at 9 bases. The J segment lost 2 bases and the V segment lost 5 bases, leaving 7 bases of the junction unmatched. The CDR3 spans 15 residues. In germline, CDR1 is SGHVS, CDR2 FQNEAQ. This chain's CDR3 is CASSHDGGRAYEQYF. The DNA for the CDR3 is TGTGCCAGCAGCCATGACGGCGGGAGGGCCTACGAGCAGTACTTC.

The chain joins TRBV11-2 to TRBJ2-3; D possibly corresponds to TRBD1 (5 bases). This CDR3 has 16 amino acids. V was trimmed by 3 bases and J by 2 bases, leaving 15 bases between them. Germline CDR1 is SGHAT and CDR2 is FQNNGV. For the CDR3, the DNA is TGTGCCAGCAGCTTTCGACAGTCTGATAACACAGATACGCAGTATTTT. Its protein is CASSFRQSDNTDTQYF.

The V and J genes are TRBV29-1 and TRBJ2-2; 8 nucleotides match TRBD2. Germline V lookup: CDR1 SQVTM, CDR2 ANQGSEA. Trimming at V came to 7 bases and at J to 2 bases, leaving 9 bases not matched to a gene. The CDR3 consists of 15 residues. The DNA for the CDR3 is TGCAGCGCCCGAAGCGGGAGTAGTAACACCGGGGAGCTGTTTTTT. Its translation: CSARSGSSNTGELFF.

With respect to this clone: Germline is not matched at one junction end, which may reflect a read error. This chain uses TRBV5-4 with TRBJ2-2, with D maybe TRBD1 (6 bases). The CDR3 loop spans 13 amino acids. Germline-derived CDR1 and CDR2 are SGHNT and YYREEE (reference sequence). The CDR3 region is CVSSLPTGGELFF. The CDR3 nucleotides read TGTGTCAGCAGCTTACCGACAGGCGGGGAGCTGTTTTTT.